The entry that follows covers one T cell receptor beta chain sequence. V gave up 1 base and J gave up 0 bases, with 10 bases separating them. Germline V gene lookup returns CDR1 LGHDT and CDR2 YNNKEL (reference sequence). The CDR3 contains 15 residues. These data originate in a study of blood T cell repertoires in COVID-19. Measured with immunoSEQ multiplex PCR; TCRdb has only the in-frame clones, and not every one. The data show 180,000 or so clones, 84% seen once. The sample consisted of peripheral blood. J is TRBJ2-7 and V is TRBV3-1 (or the pseudogene TRBV3-2); D call uncertain. The source is a woman in her sixties or seventies with COVID-19, enrolled during active disease. The CDR3 region has the DNA TGTGCCAGCAGCCAAGGGCTTTCAACCTCCTACGAGCAGTACTTC. Translating gives CASSQGLSTSYEQYF.